This TCR beta chain came from a study of CD8+ T cells in alopecia areata (dated by TCRdb to the late 2010s). Turning to the overall study: In both human patients and the C3H/HeJ mouse model, the study applied high-throughput TCRbeta sequencing to look at T cell clonal expansion in alopecia areata. Scalp tissue and sorted CD4+ and CD8+ peripheral blood T cells from patchy and totalis/universalis alopecia areata patients and from healthy controls were covered by human TCRbeta sequencing. Scalp clonality was compared across normal scalp (n=4), patchy alopecia areata scalp (n=8), and alopecia totalis/universalis scalp (n=8). RNA was obtained with the PAXgene miRNA kit for fixed scalp, the miRNeasy kit for PBMCs, and the RNeasy kit for mouse skin. immunoSEQ multiplex PCR using 35 Vbeta forward primers and 13 Jbeta reverse primers was used to amplify TCRbeta CDR3 regions.

Beyond this particular receptor, the publication reports: Shared TCR sequences between patients were less evident than in mice, which may be partly attributable to HLA diversity in the patient population. Lesional scalp, especially in alopecia totalis/universalis, showed higher clonality and more expanded CD8+ clones than normal scalp, suggesting antigenic drive. Unlike mouse skin, where gammadelta T cells dominate, normal human skin contains resident alphabeta T cells that get sequenced too, which complicates analysis of the scalp TCR repertoire.

From the germline V gene, CDR1 is SNHLY and CDR2 is FYNNEI. The junction shows trimming of 3 bases on V and 7 bases on J, plus 16 bases between the germline ends. From the cysteine through the phenylalanine, the CDR3 covers 15 amino acids. Only the CDR3 portion is preserved as DNA: 45 bases, with reading frame beginning at the first base. The receptor library was made with the immunoSEQ multiplex PCR assay. RNA was extracted from all samples and reverse transcribed into cDNA as template for TCR sequencing. First-strand cDNA was synthesized with SuperScript III using a 2:1 mix of oligo-dT and random hexamers. A synthetic immune receptor repertoire was used to gauge amplification bias, and whatever bias remained was removed computationally. In the paper's pipeline: After raw reads were preprocessed to remove errors, the CDR3 was defined following IMGT conventions as running from the conserved cysteine to phenylalanine. Clonality was calculated as 1 minus Shannon entropy normalized by log2 of the number of productive unique TCRs. CD4 or CD8 identity of scalp clones was inferred by cross-referencing scalp TCRbeta sequences with sorted blood CD4 and CD8 repertoires. TCRdb obtained this table from immuneACCESS and retained in-frame rearrangements with V and J assigned. These tables miss some clones; where compared with another copy, unresolved V genes account for less than half of the shortfall, and the remainder is unexplained. For V, J and clone size, that table is used; D and trimming come from the DNA. The sample profile shows about 150,000 clones; 50% to 65% of them were found once. Clones ranked in the top ten supply around 4.8% of the sample.

PBMCs were isolated by density centrifugation and stained for CD3, CD4 and CD8, after which CD4+ and CD8+ T cells were sorted on a FACSAria. Scalp biopsies and blood samples were provided by unaffected controls. This clone showed up just a few times. Its antigen is still unknown. Base qualities are missing; no much larger clone stands one base away. What was sequenced was CD4+ T cells sorted from blood. The sequence was collected from a human donor in good health. The chain is made from TRBV2 and TRBJ2-4; the D gene cannot be named for sure. The CDR3 in this case is CASSEIVTEPNIQYF. The nucleotide sequence reads TGTGCCAGCAGTGAGATTGTCACGGAGCCCAACATTCAGTACTTC.